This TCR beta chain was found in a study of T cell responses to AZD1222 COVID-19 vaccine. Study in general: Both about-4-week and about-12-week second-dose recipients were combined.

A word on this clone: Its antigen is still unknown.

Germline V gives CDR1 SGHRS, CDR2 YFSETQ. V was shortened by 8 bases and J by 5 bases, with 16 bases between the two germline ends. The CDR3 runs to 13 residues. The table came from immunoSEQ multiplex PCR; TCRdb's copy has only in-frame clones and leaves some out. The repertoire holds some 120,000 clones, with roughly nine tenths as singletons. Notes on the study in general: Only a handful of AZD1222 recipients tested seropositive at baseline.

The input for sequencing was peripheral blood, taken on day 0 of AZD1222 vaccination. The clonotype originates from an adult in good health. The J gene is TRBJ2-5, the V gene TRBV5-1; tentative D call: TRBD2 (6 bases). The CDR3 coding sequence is TGCGCCAGAAGCGCCTGGGGGGAGGAGACCCAGTACTTC. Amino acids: CARSAWGEETQYF.